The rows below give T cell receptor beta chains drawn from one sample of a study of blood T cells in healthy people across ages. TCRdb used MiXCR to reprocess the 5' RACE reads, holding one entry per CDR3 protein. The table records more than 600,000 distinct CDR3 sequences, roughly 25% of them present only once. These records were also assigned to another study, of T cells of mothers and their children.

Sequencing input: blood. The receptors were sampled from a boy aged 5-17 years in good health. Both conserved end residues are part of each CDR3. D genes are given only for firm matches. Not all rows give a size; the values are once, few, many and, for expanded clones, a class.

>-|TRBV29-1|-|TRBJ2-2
TGCAGCGTTGTTAGGGCCAACACCGGGGAGCTGTTTTTT
CSVVRANTGELFF
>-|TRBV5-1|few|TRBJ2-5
TGCGCCAGCAGCTTGGCTGCGGGCGGGGAGACCCAGTACTTC
CASSLAAGGETQYF
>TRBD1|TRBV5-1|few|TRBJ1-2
TGCGCCAGCAGCTTGTATGCAGGGGGATCGGATGGCTACACCTTC
CASSLYAGGSDGYTF
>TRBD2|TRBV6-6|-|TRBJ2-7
TGTGCCAGAAGCTCGGGACTAGCGGGAACCTACGAGCAGTACTTC
CARSSGLAGTYEQYF
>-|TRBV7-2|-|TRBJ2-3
TGTGCCAGCAGCTTTGGTTCGGTGAGGCTATACACAGATACGCAGTATTTT
CASSFGSVRLYTDTQYF
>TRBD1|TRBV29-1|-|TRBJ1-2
TGCAGCGTTGAAGCGGGGGCAGGGGGCTTTGGCTACACCTTC
CSVEAGAGGFGYTF
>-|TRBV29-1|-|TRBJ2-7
TGCAGCGTGTGTTTTTTGGGCTCCTACGAGCAGTACTTC
CSVCFLGSYEQYF
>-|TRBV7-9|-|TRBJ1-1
TGTGCCAGCAGCCCTAGCCAGAGGGGGGGCACTGAAGCTTTCTTT
CASSPSQRGGTEAFF
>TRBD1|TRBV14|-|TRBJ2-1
TGTGCCAGCAGCCAGGTGGACAGGGGCATTTACAATGAGCAGTTCTTC
CASSQVDRGIYNEQFF
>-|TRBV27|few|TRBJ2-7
TGTGCCAGCAGTTATGAGACTGGGTACGAGCAGTACTTC
CASSYETGYEQYF
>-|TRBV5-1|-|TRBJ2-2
TGCGCCAGCAGGCCCGATGGCGGGGAGCTGTTTTTT
CASRPDGGELFF
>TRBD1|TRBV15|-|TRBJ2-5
TGTGCCACCAGCAGAACGACAGGGGAGGCCCAAGAGACCCAGTACTTC
CATSRTTGEAQETQYF
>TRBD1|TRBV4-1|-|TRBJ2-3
TGCGCCAGCAGCCACGCAGGGGGTGGAGATACGCAGTATTTT
CASSHAGGGDTQYF
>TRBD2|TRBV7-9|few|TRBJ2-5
TGTGCCAGCAGCTCTATCTTAGCGGGGGCTGAAGAGACCCAGTACTTC
CASSSILAGAEETQYF
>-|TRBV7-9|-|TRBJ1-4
TGTGCCAGCAGCTCACCGGCAACTAATGAAAAACTGTTTTTT
CASSSPATNEKLFF
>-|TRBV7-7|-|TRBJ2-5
TGTGCTAGCAGCGCGCTCGTGGGGACCCAGTACTTC
CASSALVGTQYF
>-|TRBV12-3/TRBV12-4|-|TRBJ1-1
TGTGCCAGCAGTTTTTCCACTGGGGAAGCTTTCTTT
CASSFSTGEAFF
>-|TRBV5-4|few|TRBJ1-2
TGTGCCAGCAGCTTGAGGGCCAGGGGCTATGGCTACACCTTC
CASSLRARGYGYTF
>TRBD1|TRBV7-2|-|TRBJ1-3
TGTGCCAGCAGCTTAGTGACAGGGGGAGGTGGAAACACCATATATTTT
CASSLVTGGGGNTIYF
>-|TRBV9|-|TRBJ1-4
TGTGCCAGCAGCGTAGACCCGTCGAATGAAAAACTGTTTTTT
CASSVDPSNEKLFF
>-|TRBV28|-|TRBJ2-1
TGTGCCAGCAGTTTGGATCCGATGAAGGTAAATGAGCAGTTCTTC
CASSLDPMKVNEQFF
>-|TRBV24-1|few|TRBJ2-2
TGTGCCACCAGTGATCCTTCTTGGACCGGGGAGCTGTTTTTT
CATSDPSWTGELFF
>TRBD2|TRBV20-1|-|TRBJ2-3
TGCAGTGCTATTGGCCCCGGGACTAGCGGGGGAGTGACAGATACGCAGTATTTT
CSAIGPGTSGGVTDTQYF
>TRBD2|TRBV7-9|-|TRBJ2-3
TGTGCCAGCAGCTCCGCTAGCGGGAGTAAAGATACGCAGTACTTT
CASSSASGSKDTQYF
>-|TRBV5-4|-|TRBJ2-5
TGTGCCAGCAGCTTTTCCTCGATTTTCCAACACTTC
CASSFSSIFQHF
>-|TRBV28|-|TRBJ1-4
TGTGCCAGCAGTTTATGGCGATTACAGGGTCCCCCAAATGAAAAACTGTTTTTT
CASSLWRLQGPPNEKLFF
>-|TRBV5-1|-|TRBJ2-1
TGCGCCAGCAGCTTCACGGCGTTGAATGAGCAGTTCTTC
CASSFTALNEQFF
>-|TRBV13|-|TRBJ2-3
TGTGCCAGCAGCCTAAGAAGGGACGGGGCAGATACGCAGTATTTT
CASSLRRDGADTQYF
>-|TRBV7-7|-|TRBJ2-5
TGTGCTAGCAGCTTAGCTCCCATGACGGGAGAGACCCAGTACTTC
CASSLAPMTGETQYF
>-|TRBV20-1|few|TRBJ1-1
TGCAGTGCTAGAGTCAAGGGTTCGTACACTGAAGCTTTCTTT
CSARVKGSYTEAFF
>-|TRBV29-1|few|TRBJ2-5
TGCAGCGTACCTAGAGGGGGGGAAGAGACCCAGTACTTC
CSVPRGGEETQYF
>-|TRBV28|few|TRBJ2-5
TGTGCCAGCAGCGATACAGGGATAGGAGAGACCCAGTACTTC
CASSDTGIGETQYF
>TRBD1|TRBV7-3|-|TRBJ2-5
TGTGCCAGCAGCACCGGGACAGGGGGTCTGGAGACCCAGTACTTC
CASSTGTGGLETQYF
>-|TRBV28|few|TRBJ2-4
TGTGCCAGCACCAAAACTGATATAAAAAACATTCAGTACTTC
CASTKTDIKNIQYF
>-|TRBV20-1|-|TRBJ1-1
TGCAGTGCTATCCGACAGACTGAAGCTTTCTTT
CSAIRQTEAFF
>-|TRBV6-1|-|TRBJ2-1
TGTGCCAGCAAGTCCGGCGGGGTGGGGAATGAGCAGTTCTTC
CASKSGGVGNEQFF
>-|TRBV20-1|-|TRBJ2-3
TGCAGTGCTAGAGACCTACAGAGCACAGATACGCAGTATTTT
CSARDLQSTDTQYF
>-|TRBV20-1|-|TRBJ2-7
TGCAGTGCTCGGGACCCCAGAGGGCCGTACTTC
CSARDPRGPYF
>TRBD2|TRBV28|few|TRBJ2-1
TGTGCCAGCCGGTTCCAACTAGCGGACGAGCAGTTCTTC
CASRFQLADEQFF
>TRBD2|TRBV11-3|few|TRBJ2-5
TGTGCCAGCAGCTACCGACTAGCGGAGCAAGAGACCCAGTACTTC
CASSYRLAEQETQYF
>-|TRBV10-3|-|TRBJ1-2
TGTGCCATCAGTGAAGGCGGGATCTATGGCTACACCTTC
CAISEGGIYGYTF
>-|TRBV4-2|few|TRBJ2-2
TGTGCCAGCAGCCAAGGAGCCAATCAACTGGCCGGGGAGCTGTTTTTT
CASSQGANQLAGELFF
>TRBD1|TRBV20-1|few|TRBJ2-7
TGCAGTGCCGCGACAGGGGGGAGCTCCTACGAGCAGTACTTC
CSAATGGSSYEQYF
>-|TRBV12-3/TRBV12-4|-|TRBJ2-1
TGTGCCAGCAGTTTGAGTGCCGTACTAGACCCATACAATGAGCAGTTCTTC
CASSLSAVLDPYNEQFF
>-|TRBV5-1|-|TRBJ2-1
TGCGCCAGCAGCTTGGTGGGGACCGAATACAATGAGCAGTTCTTC
CASSLVGTEYNEQFF
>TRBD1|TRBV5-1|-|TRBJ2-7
TGCGCCAGCAGCCTGACAGGGTATGACGAGCAGTACTTC
CASSLTGYDEQYF
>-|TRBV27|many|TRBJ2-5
TGTGCCAGCACCCGGGGGGAGACCCAGTACTTC
CASTRGETQYF
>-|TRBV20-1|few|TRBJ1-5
TGCAGTGCTAGTAGTGGGGGTTTACCGCCCCAGCATTTT
CSASSGGLPPQHF
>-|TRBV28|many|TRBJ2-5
TGTGCCAGCAGCCCCGGACAATCTCAAGAGACCCAGTACTTC
CASSPGQSQETQYF
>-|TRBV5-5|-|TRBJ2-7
TGTGCCAGCACCAAGAGTGGGGCCTACTACGAGCAGTACTTC
CASTKSGAYYEQYF
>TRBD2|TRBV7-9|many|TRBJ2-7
TGTGCCAGCAGCTTAGCGGGGGGGTCTTCCTACGAGCAGTACTTC
CASSLAGGSSYEQYF